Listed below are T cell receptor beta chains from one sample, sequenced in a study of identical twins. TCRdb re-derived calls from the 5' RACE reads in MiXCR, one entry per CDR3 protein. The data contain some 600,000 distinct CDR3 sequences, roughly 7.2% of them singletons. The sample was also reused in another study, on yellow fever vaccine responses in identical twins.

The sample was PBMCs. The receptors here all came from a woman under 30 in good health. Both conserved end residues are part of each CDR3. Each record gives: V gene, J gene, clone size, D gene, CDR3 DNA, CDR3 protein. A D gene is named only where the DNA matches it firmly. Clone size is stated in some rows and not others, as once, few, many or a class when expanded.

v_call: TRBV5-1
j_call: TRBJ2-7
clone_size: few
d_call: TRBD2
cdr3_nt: TGCGCCAGCAGAAACGTCCCGTGGACTAGCTCACCGGGGGAGCAGTACTTC
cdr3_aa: CASRNVPWTSSPGEQYF

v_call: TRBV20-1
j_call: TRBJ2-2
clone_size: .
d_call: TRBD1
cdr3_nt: TGCAGTGCTAGAGCCGGGACAGGGTCGCCCGGGGAGCTGTTTTTT
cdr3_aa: CSARAGTGSPGELFF

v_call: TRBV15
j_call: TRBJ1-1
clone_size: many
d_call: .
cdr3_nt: TGTGCCACCAGCTCCAGGTGGGAGGTCGGTGAAGCTTTCTTT
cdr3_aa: CATSSRWEVGEAFF

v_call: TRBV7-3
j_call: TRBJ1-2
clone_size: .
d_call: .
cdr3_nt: TGTGCCAGCAGCTTATCGTCCACAGGGCCATATGGCTACACCTTC
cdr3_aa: CASSLSSTGPYGYTF

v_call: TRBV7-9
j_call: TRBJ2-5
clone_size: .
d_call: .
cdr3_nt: TGTGCCAGCAGCTTACGTGGATCTAGCTTAGAGACCCAGTACTTC
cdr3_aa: CASSLRGSSLETQYF

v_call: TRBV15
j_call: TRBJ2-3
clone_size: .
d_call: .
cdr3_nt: TGTGCCACCTCGGGGGCGCGAATAGATACACAGTATTTT
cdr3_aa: CATSGARIDTQYF

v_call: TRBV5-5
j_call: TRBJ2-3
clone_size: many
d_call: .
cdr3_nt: TGTGCCAGCAGCTTGGAGACAGGATCCACAGATACGCAGTATTTT
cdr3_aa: CASSLETGSTDTQYF

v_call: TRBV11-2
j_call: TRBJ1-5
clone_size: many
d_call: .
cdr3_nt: TGTGCCAGCAGCCCTTATGGGGGCAATCAGCCCCAGCATTTT
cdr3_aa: CASSPYGGNQPQHF

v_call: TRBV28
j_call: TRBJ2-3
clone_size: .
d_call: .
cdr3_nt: TGTGCCAGCAGTTTGGACAGGGAGGGAGATACGCAGTATTTT
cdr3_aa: CASSLDREGDTQYF

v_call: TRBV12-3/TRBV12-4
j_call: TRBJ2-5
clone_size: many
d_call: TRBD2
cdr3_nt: TGTGCCAGCAGTAGATTAGGACTAGCGGGAGTTAGGGAGACCCAGTACTTC
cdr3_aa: CASSRLGLAGVRETQYF

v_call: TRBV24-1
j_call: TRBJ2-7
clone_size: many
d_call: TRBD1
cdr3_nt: TGTGCCACCAGTGATCCCGGACAGGGGGCCTACGAGCAGTACTTC
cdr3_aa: CATSDPGQGAYEQYF

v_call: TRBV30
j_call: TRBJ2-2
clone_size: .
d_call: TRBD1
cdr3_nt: TGTGCCTGCTGCCAACAGGGGTGGGAAACCGGGGAGCTGTTTTTT
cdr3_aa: CACCQQGWETGELFF

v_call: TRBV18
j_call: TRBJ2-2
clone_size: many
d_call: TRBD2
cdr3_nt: TGTGCCAGCTCACCTTGGACTAGCGACACCGGGGAGCTGTTTTTT
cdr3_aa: CASSPWTSDTGELFF